These 10 T cell receptor beta chains originate from one sample sequenced in a study of T cell responses to AZD1222 COVID-19 vaccine. Sequenced by immunoSEQ multiplex PCR; TCRdb stores in-frame clones only, minus some. Of fewer than 140,000 clones in the sample, roughly nine tenths were seen once. The sequencing here drew on peripheral blood, taken on day 0 of AZD1222 vaccination. These receptors were obtained from an adult in good health.

This clone was counted a single time. The V and J genes are TRBV19 and TRBJ2-2, with D tentatively TRBD2 (5 bases). Germline lookup yields CDR1 LNHDA and CDR2 SQIVND (reference sequence). Trimming cost V 5 bases and J 1 base, with 11 bases left between them. The CDR3 loop spans 15 amino acids. The DNA for the CDR3 is TGTGCCAGTAGTCCACGAGGGATGAACACCGGGGAGCTGTTTTTT. It is translated as CASSPRGMNTGELFF. The whole variable domain, filled in from reference TRBV19 and TRBJ2-2, reads DGGITQSPKYLFRKEGQNVTLSCEQNLNHDAMYWYRQDPGQGLRLIYYSQIVNDFQKGDIAEGYSVSREKKESFPLTVTSAQKNPTAFYLCASSPRGMNTGELFFGEGSRLTVL.

The gene calls are TRBV7-2 and TRBJ1-1, with a tentative D call TRBD1 (6 bases). The V and J ends lost 4 bases and 1 base respectively, with 13 bases between them. This CDR3 is 15 amino acids long. Germline V gene sequence: CDR1 SGHTA, CDR2 FQGNSA. CDR3 residues: CASSSTGTPNTEAFF. For the CDR3, the DNA is TGTGCCAGCAGCTCTACAGGGACACCGAACACTGAAGCTTTCTTT.

The chain uses TRBV4-3 and TRBJ2-1; D perhaps matches TRBD1 (5 bases). This CDR3 region has 13 residues. Per the germline V gene, CDR1 is LGHNA and CDR2 is YSLEER. Trimming took off 0 bases at V and 7 bases at J, with 7 bases between the two ends. The CDR3 region has the DNA TGCGCCAGCAGCCAAGAGGGGCAGAATGAGCAGTTCTTC. This encodes CASSQEGQNEQFF.

The chain links TRBV18 to TRBJ2-3; tentatively, D is TRBD1 or TRBD2 (5 bases each). The CDR3 loop spans 12 amino acids. Between the trimmed V and J ends, which lost 6 bases and 6 bases, there was a span of 10 bases. CDR1 is KGHSH, CDR2 LQKENI, per germline. The CDR3 sequence is CASSTGPDTQYF. The CDR3 nucleotides are TGTGCCAGCTCGACGGGGCCGGATACGCAGTATTTT.

The rearrangement uses TRBV2 and TRBJ1-2; 12 nucleotides align to TRBD1. The CDR3 sequence is 16 residues long. J lost 6 bases, V lost 4 bases, and 9 bases had no gene match. CDR1 SNHLY and CDR2 FYNNEI come from the germline V gene. DNA for the CDR3: TGTGCCAGCAGTGTTACCGGGACAGGGGGCTCTAATGGCTACACCTTC. Protein sequence: CASSVTGTGGSNGYTF. The full variable domain, in which reference TRBV2 and TRBJ1-2 provide the parts outside the CDR3, is EPEVTQTPSHQVTQMGQEVILRCVPISNHLYFYWYRQILGQKVEFLVSFYNNEISEKSEIFDDQFSVERPDGSNFTLKIRSTKLEDSAMYFCASSVTGTGGSNGYTFGSGTRLTVV.

V and J are TRBV19 and TRBJ1-5; 7 bases map to TRBD1. Germline V gene sequence: CDR1 LNHDA, CDR2 SQIVND (reference sequence). The CDR3 has 13 amino acids. V shed 4 bases and J 6 bases; nucleotides not matched to a gene: 3. The chain's CDR3 is CASSTTGVQPQHF. The CDR3, as DNA: TGTGCCAGTAGTACTACAGGGGTTCAGCCCCAGCATTTT.

The rearrangement links TRBV7-9 to TRBJ2-7, with 8 bases lining up with TRBD2. Germline values: CDR1 SEHNR, CDR2 FQNEAQ (reference sequence). The CDR3 sequence is 16 residues long. The V segment lost 2 bases and the J segment 3 bases; nucleotides outside the gene matches: 9. In nucleotides, the CDR3 is TGTGCCAGCAGCTTAAGTAGCGGGACACAATTCTACGAGCAGTACTTC. Its translation: CASSLSSGTQFYEQYF.

The chain is built from TRBV5-1 and TRBJ2-2, with D tentatively TRBD1 (6 bases). CDR1 is SGHRS, CDR2 YFSETQ, per germline. Trimming shortened V by 0 bases and J by 1 base, and 7 bases separated the two germline ends. The CDR3 extends over 15 amino acids. The CDR3 DNA is TGCGCCAGCAGCTTGGCGGGACAGAACACCGGGGAGCTGTTTTTT. Its protein product is CASSLAGQNTGELFF.

The CDR3 loop is CASSPGRDDEQYF. The CDR3 nucleotides are TGTGCCAGCAGTCCGGGCAGGGACGACGAGCAGTACTTC. The chain combines TRBV12-3 or TRBV12-4 with TRBJ2-7; D might be TRBD1 or TRBD2, each matching 5 bases. This CDR3 is built from 13 residues. Trimming shortened V by 5 bases and J by 5 bases, and 13 bases separated the two germline ends.

The chain combines TRBV19 with TRBJ2-2; 8 positions match TRBD2. Trimming cost V 6 bases and J 6 bases; bases outside gene matches: 9. This CDR3 spans 15 amino acids. Germline CDR1 LNHDA, CDR2 SQIVND (reference sequence). CDR3 sequence: CASRRAGAVAGELFF. CDR3 in DNA: TGTGCCAGTAGGCGAGCGGGAGCCGTAGCCGGGGAGCTGTTTTTT.